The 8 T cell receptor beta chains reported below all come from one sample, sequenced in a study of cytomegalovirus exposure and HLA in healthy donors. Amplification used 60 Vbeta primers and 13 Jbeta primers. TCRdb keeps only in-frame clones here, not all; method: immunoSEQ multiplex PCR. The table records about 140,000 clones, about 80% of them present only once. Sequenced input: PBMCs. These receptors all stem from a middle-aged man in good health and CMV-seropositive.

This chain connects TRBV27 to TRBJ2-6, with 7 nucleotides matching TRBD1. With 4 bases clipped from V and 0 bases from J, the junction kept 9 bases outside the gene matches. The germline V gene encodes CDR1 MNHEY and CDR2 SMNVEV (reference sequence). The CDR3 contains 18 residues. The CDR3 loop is CASSSTGDAYSGANVLTF. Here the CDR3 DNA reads TGTGCCAGCAGTTCAACAGGGGACGCCTACTCTGGGGCCAACGTCCTGACTTTC.

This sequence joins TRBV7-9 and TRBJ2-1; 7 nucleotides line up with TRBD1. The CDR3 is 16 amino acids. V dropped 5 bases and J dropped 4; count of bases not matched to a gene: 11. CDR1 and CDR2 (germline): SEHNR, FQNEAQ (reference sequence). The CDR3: CASSPKRRDSYNEQFF. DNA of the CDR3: TGTGCCAGCAGCCCGAAACGCCGGGACAGTTACAATGAGCAGTTCTTC.

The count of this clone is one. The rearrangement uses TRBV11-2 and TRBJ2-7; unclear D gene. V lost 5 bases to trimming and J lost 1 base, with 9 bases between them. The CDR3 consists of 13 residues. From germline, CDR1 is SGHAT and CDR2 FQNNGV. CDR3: CASSGTNSYEQYF. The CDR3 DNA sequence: TGTGCCAGCAGCGGCACGAATTCCTACGAGCAGTACTTC.

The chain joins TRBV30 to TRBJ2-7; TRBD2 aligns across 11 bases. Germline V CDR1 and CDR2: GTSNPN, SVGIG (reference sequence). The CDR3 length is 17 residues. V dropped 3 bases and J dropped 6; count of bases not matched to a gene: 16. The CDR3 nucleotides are TGTGCCTGGAGGGGCGGTATCCTAGCGGGAGGAAGGCGCGAGCAGTACTTC. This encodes CAWRGGILAGGRREQYF.

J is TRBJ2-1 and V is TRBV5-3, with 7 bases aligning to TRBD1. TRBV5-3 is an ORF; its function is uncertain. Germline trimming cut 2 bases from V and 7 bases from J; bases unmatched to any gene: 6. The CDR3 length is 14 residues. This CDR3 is CARSLQGRRNEQFF. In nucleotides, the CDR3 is TGTGCCAGAAGCTTACAGGGGCGTAGGAATGAGCAGTTCTTC.

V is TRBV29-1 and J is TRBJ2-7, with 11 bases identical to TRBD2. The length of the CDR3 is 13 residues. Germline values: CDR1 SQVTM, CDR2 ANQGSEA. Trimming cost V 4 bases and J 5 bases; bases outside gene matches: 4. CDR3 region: CSVVTSGRHEQYF. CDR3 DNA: TGCAGCGTTGTAACTAGCGGGAGACACGAGCAGTACTTC.

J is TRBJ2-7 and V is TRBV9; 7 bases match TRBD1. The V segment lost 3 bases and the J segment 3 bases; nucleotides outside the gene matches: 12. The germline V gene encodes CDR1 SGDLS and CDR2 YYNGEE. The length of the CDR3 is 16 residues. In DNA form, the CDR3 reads TGTGCCAGCAGCGAGCGCCGGGACAGCCATGTCTACGAGCAGTACTTC. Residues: CASSERRDSHVYEQYF. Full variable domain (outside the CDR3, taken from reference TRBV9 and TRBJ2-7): DSGVTQTPKHLITATGQRVTLRCSPRSGDLSVYWYQQSLDQGLQFLIQYYNGEERAKGNILERFSAQQFPDLHSELNLSSLELGDSALYFCASSERRDSHVYEQYFGPGTRLTVT.

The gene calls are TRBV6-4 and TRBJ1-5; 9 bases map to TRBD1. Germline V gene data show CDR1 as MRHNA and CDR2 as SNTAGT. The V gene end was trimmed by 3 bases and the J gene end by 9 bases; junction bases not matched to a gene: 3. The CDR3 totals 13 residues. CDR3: CASSEQGQGPQHF. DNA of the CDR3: TGTGCCAGCAGTGAGCAGGGACAGGGGCCCCAGCATTTT.